The rows below give T cell receptor beta chains drawn from one sample of a study of T cell responses to AZD1222 COVID-19 vaccine. Here immunoSEQ multiplex PCR was the method, and the copy in TCRdb shows in-frame clones only, minus some. Of approximately 100,000 clones listed, 85% to 90% were seen once; the top ten hold 16%. The specimen was peripheral blood, collected on day 0 of AZD1222 vaccination. Receptors were obtained from an adult in good health. Each CDR3 is given with its conserved first and last residue. Each record gives: V gene, D gene, J gene, clone size, CDR3 protein, CDR3 DNA. D genes are given only for firm matches. The size field is filled for only some rows; it gives once, few, many or a size class.

V gene: TRBV5-8
D gene: -
J gene: TRBJ1-3
clone size: -
CDR3 protein: CASSLLGSGNTIYF
CDR3 DNA: TGTGCCAGCAGCTTGCTGGGGAGCGGAAACACCATATATTTT

V gene: TRBV18
D gene: -
J gene: TRBJ1-1
clone size: once
CDR3 protein: CASSPLGETEAFF
CDR3 DNA: TGTGCCAGCTCACCACTTGGGGAAACTGAAGCTTTCTTT

V gene: TRBV7-7
D gene: -
J gene: TRBJ2-5
clone size: -
CDR3 protein: CASSLFGGSGQETQYF
CDR3 DNA: TGTGCCAGCAGCTTATTCGGCGGGTCGGGGCAAGAGACCCAGTACTTC

V gene: TRBV6-5
D gene: -
J gene: TRBJ1-1
clone size: -
CDR3 protein: CASSFSGTTNTEAFF
CDR3 DNA: TGTGCCAGCAGTTTCTCCGGGACAACAAACACTGAAGCTTTCTTT

V gene: TRBV18
D gene: -
J gene: TRBJ1-1
clone size: -
CDR3 protein: CASSLNHLNTEAFF
CDR3 DNA: TGTGCCAGCTCACTGAACCACTTGAACACTGAAGCTTTCTTT

V gene: TRBV10-1
D gene: -
J gene: TRBJ2-3
clone size: -
CDR3 protein: CASSEQGGEDTQYF
CDR3 DNA: TGCGCCAGCAGTGAGCAGGGTGGGGAGGATACGCAGTATTTT

V gene: TRBV18
D gene: TRBD1
J gene: TRBJ1-3
clone size: few
CDR3 protein: CASQAGTGRNTGNTIYF
CDR3 DNA: TGTGCCAGCCAAGCGGGGACAGGGCGGAACACTGGAAACACCATATATTTT

V gene: TRBV10-3
D gene: -
J gene: TRBJ1-2
clone size: -
CDR3 protein: CAISDLGGTYGYTF
CDR3 DNA: TGTGCCATCAGTGACCTAGGGGGGACCTATGGCTACACCTTC

V gene: TRBV3-1/TRBV3-2
D gene: -
J gene: TRBJ2-7
clone size: many
CDR3 protein: CASSQDRRAGRYEQYF
CDR3 DNA: TGTGCCAGCAGCCAAGATAGGAGGGCAGGGAGATACGAGCAGTACTTC

V gene: TRBV30
D gene: TRBD2
J gene: TRBJ2-7
clone size: -
CDR3 protein: CAWRGASGSYEQYF
CDR3 DNA: TGTGCCTGGAGGGGGGCTAGCGGGAGCTACGAGCAGTACTTC

V gene: TRBV4-1
D gene: -
J gene: TRBJ1-4
clone size: -
CDR3 protein: CASSQDPGTTNEKLFF
CDR3 DNA: TGCGCCAGCAGCCAAGATCCGGGAACAACTAATGAAAAACTGTTTTTT

V gene: TRBV5-1
D gene: -
J gene: TRBJ2-2
clone size: -
CDR3 protein: CASSLGQESTGELFF
CDR3 DNA: TGCGCCAGCAGCTTGGGGCAGGAGAGCACCGGGGAGCTGTTTTTT

V gene: TRBV25-1
D gene: -
J gene: TRBJ1-1
clone size: -
CDR3 protein: CASDGPRGNTEAFF
CDR3 DNA: TGTGCCAGTGACGGGCCGAGGGGGAACACTGAAGCTTTCTTT

V gene: TRBV7-6
D gene: TRBD2
J gene: TRBJ2-3
clone size: few
CDR3 protein: CASSRGGVTDTQYF
CDR3 DNA: TGTGCCAGCAGCCGCGGGGGGGTCACAGATACGCAGTATTTT

V gene: TRBV11-3
D gene: -
J gene: TRBJ2-5
clone size: -
CDR3 protein: CASSLGGSYQETQYF
CDR3 DNA: TGTGCCAGCAGCTTAGGGGGGAGTTACCAAGAGACCCAGTACTTC

V gene: TRBV3-1/TRBV3-2
D gene: -
J gene: TRBJ2-3
clone size: few
CDR3 protein: CASSQRMSTDTQYF
CDR3 DNA: TGTGCCAGCAGCCAACGGATGAGCACAGATACGCAGTATTTT

V gene: TRBV28
D gene: -
J gene: TRBJ1-2
clone size: -
CDR3 protein: CASSFPSRQNAGGYTF
CDR3 DNA: TGTGCCAGCAGTTTTCCCTCAAGGCAGAACGCTGGCGGCTACACCTTC

V gene: TRBV19
D gene: -
J gene: TRBJ2-1
clone size: -
CDR3 protein: CASSSLAWSYNEQFF
CDR3 DNA: TGTGCCAGTAGTTCCCTAGCCTGGTCCTACAATGAGCAGTTCTTC

V gene: TRBV11-3
D gene: -
J gene: TRBJ2-5
clone size: -
CDR3 protein: CASSRSGAVAGTEGETQYF
CDR3 DNA: TGTGCCAGCAGCCGAAGTGGGGCAGTTGCGGGGACTGAGGGAGAGACCCAGTACTTC

V gene: TRBV7-9
D gene: -
J gene: TRBJ2-6
clone size: -
CDR3 protein: CASSLRGFGANVLTF
CDR3 DNA: TGTGCCAGCAGCTTACGAGGATTTGGGGCCAACGTCCTGACTTTC

V gene: TRBV11-1
D gene: -
J gene: TRBJ1-1
clone size: -
CDR3 protein: CASSITQGNTEAFF
CDR3 DNA: TGTGCCAGCAGCATAACGCAGGGGAACACTGAAGCTTTCTTT

V gene: TRBV14
D gene: -
J gene: TRBJ2-1
clone size: -
CDR3 protein: CASSPGPKLLDEQFF
CDR3 DNA: TGTGCCAGCAGCCCTGGACCGAAACTGTTGGATGAGCAGTTCTTC

V gene: TRBV6-5
D gene: -
J gene: TRBJ1-1
clone size: -
CDR3 protein: CASRGWGNTEAFF
CDR3 DNA: TGTGCCAGCAGGGGATGGGGGAACACTGAAGCTTTCTTT

V gene: TRBV3-1/TRBV3-2
D gene: -
J gene: TRBJ2-6
clone size: once
CDR3 protein: CASSLSGANVLTF
CDR3 DNA: TGTGCCAGCAGCCTATCTGGGGCCAACGTCCTGACTTTC

V gene: TRBV29-1
D gene: -
J gene: TRBJ2-7
clone size: -
CDR3 protein: CSVGSTLQGQSYEQYF
CDR3 DNA: TGCAGCGTTGGAAGCACACTTCAGGGGCAATCCTACGAGCAGTACTTC

V gene: TRBV14
D gene: -
J gene: TRBJ1-1
clone size: -
CDR3 protein: CASSPHLVGDTEAFF
CDR3 DNA: TGTGCCAGCAGCCCCCATTTGGTTGGTGACACTGAAGCTTTCTTT

V gene: TRBV2
D gene: -
J gene: TRBJ2-5
clone size: -
CDR3 protein: CASREGLVGTQYF
CDR3 DNA: TGTGCCAGCAGAGAGGGGCTAGTCGGGACCCAGTACTTC

V gene: TRBV19
D gene: TRBD1
J gene: TRBJ2-1
clone size: -
CDR3 protein: CASSSGTGRSSEQFF
CDR3 DNA: TGTGCCAGTAGTTCCGGGACAGGGCGTTCGAGTGAGCAGTTCTTC

V gene: TRBV3-1/TRBV3-2
D gene: -
J gene: TRBJ1-1
clone size: once
CDR3 protein: CASSQQRGTEAFF
CDR3 DNA: TGTGCCAGCAGCCAACAAAGGGGCACTGAAGCTTTCTTT

V gene: TRBV6-4
D gene: TRBD2
J gene: TRBJ2-2
clone size: many
CDR3 protein: CASSDGESGSAGELFF
CDR3 DNA: TGTGCCAGCAGTGACGGGGAGAGCGGGAGTGCCGGGGAGCTGTTTTTT

V gene: TRBV6-5
D gene: -
J gene: TRBJ2-1
clone size: -
CDR3 protein: CASSYSTANTYNEQFF
CDR3 DNA: TGTGCCAGCAGTTACTCGACAGCAAATACCTACAATGAGCAGTTCTTC

V gene: TRBV5-6
D gene: TRBD1
J gene: TRBJ1-5
clone size: -
CDR3 protein: CASNRGTVNQPQHF
CDR3 DNA: TGTGCCAGCAACAGAGGGACAGTCAATCAGCCCCAGCATTTT

V gene: TRBV19
D gene: -
J gene: TRBJ2-1
clone size: -
CDR3 protein: CASSISGVAAEQFF
CDR3 DNA: TGTGCCAGTAGTATCTCGGGGGTTGCGGCAGAGCAGTTCTTC

V gene: TRBV7-8
D gene: -
J gene: TRBJ1-5
clone size: once
CDR3 protein: CASSPGDGNQPQHF
CDR3 DNA: TGTGCCAGCAGCCCAGGGGACGGCAATCAGCCCCAGCATTTT

V gene: TRBV4-2
D gene: -
J gene: TRBJ2-7
clone size: -
CDR3 protein: CASSKVRARGAVTYEQYF
CDR3 DNA: TGTGCCAGCAGCAAAGTCAGGGCGAGGGGGGCGGTCACCTACGAGCAGTACTTC

V gene: TRBV7-9
D gene: TRBD2
J gene: TRBJ2-5
clone size: -
CDR3 protein: CASSVAGAQETQYF
CDR3 DNA: TGTGCCAGCAGCGTAGCGGGGGCCCAAGAGACCCAGTACTTC

V gene: TRBV27
D gene: TRBD1
J gene: TRBJ1-1
clone size: once
CDR3 protein: CASSKWGQSPSDTEAFF
CDR3 DNA: TGTGCCAGCAGTAAATGGGGACAGTCCCCCTCGGACACTGAAGCTTTCTTT